This T cell receptor (beta chain) was sequenced during a study of Tregs in tolerant kidney transplant recipients. This CDR3 comprises 15 residues. Trimming removed 5 bases from V and 0 bases from J; junction bases left unmatched: 5. Per germline, CDR1 SGHTA and CDR2 FQGTGA. Assay used: immunoSEQ multiplex PCR; TCRdb lists only in-frame clones, some missing. The sample has over 50,000 clones, 80% to 90% seen once. The rearrangement links TRBV7-3 to TRBJ1-1; TRBD1 aligns across 8 bases. This clonotype originated in a human donor in good health. The sequenced material came from CD4+ T cells from blood. This chain's CDR3 is CASSPRTGMNTEAFF. CDR3 nucleotide sequence: TGTGCCAGCAGCCCGAGGACAGGGATGAACACTGAAGCTTTCTTT.